This TCR beta chain came from a study of CD8+CD57+ T cells in acquired aplastic anemia (dated by TCRdb to the late 2010s). With respect to the entire study: Extracted DNA from sorted CD4+ and CD8+ cells averaged approximately 3 ug, ranging from roughly 0.17 to 27.4 ug. CD8+CD57+ expansion was defined as a frequency above the mean frequency observed in healthy subjects. Beyond this particular receptor, the publication reports: Between patients and healthy controls, no significant difference in CD8+ Simpson's diversity was found (P=0.060). Around 27 CD8+ CDR3 sequences were found to be shared between patients and controls, but these sequences appeared to be highly expressed in patients and within the immunodominant clones of the patients.

CDR1 and CDR2, looked up from the germline V gene, are SQVTM and ANQGSEA. The CDR3 has 14 amino acids, counting the end cysteine and phenylalanine. Only the CDR3 region is kept as DNA, spanning 42 bases read in frame from base 1. Unmatched junction bases come to 9, with V trimmed by 4 bases and J by 3 bases. Profiling of TCR beta VDJ combinations and CDR3 sequences used genomic DNA as the template. An Illumina HiSeq 2000 was the platform used for TCR repertoire sequencing. As for how the authors treated the data: TRBV/TRBJ rearrangement plots, CDR3 size and DJ length profiles, and Simpson's diversity index were used to assess repertoires. Whichever DNA sequence was most abundant in the deep sequencing data was defined as the immunodominant clone. CDR3 amino acid sequences were screened for sharing across subjects and were compared with published repertoires and the VDJdb database. The public reads were reprocessed in TCRdb via fastp at Q25 and MiXCR, keeping in-frame beta chains. All rows with the same CDR3 protein become a single entry with the most common DNA and genes. Clone size and V and J calls follow TCRdb, not the original study. The sample has 300,000 or so distinct CDR3 sequences on record, 50% to 65% of them singletons. Roughly 1.2% of the sample comes from the top ten.

A word on this clonotype: This clone's antigen is unknown. No much larger clonotype is one base removed from it; base qualities were not supplied.

Flow cytometry had shown CD8+CD57+ cell expansion in the patients selected for sequencing. Severe acquired aplastic anemia was diagnosed in all patients according to International Study of Aplastic Anemia and Agranulocytosis and Camitta criteria. Patients had received no therapy at the time of blood sampling. TCR repertoires of sorted CD4+ and CD8+ blood T cells from severe aplastic anemia patients and healthy subjects were deep-sequenced in the study. In the USA, patient enrollment took place under clinicaltrials.gov protocols 00001620, 01623167, 00001397, 00071045, 00081523 and 00961064. Ficoll-Paque density gradient centrifugation was used to isolate peripheral blood mononuclear cells. Before DNA was extracted, CD4+ and CD8+ T cells were sorted using either FACS or magnetic beads.

The chain is encoded by TRBV29-1 joined to TRBJ2-7, and 7 bases in between align with TRBD1. Sequencing used sorted CD4+, CD8+, or CD8+CD57+ T cells (not recorded which) from PBMCs. The sequence was obtained from a human donor with aplastic anemia. The CDR3 corresponds to CSVGGTGAFYEQYF. The nucleotides read TGCAGCGTTGGGGGAACAGGGGCGTTCTACGAGCAGTACTTC.